This T cell receptor (beta chain) was documented in a study of shared clonotypes between healthy human individuals. The protocol was immunoSEQ multiplex PCR, while the TCRdb copy is restricted to in-frame clones and leaves out a portion. The sample carries some 2,000,000 clones, roughly 95% recorded once. All the donors were Caucasian adults who lived in Nashville, Tennessee. Subsets obtained from CD4+ cells comprised CD45RA+ naive and CD45RA-negative memory cells. Study-level results: Sorted-subset samples were not fully sequenced, rarefaction indicated.

For this clone: Its antigen is currently unknown.

The sequencing input was naive CD4+ T cells sorted from blood. Specified subset: CD45RA+ positively selected. The source is a man aged 18-30 years in good health.

CDR3 DNA: TGTGCCAGCAGCTTAGGGTCCCCAAGCGGGAGGATCGGCAATGAGCAGTTCTTC. Translating gives CASSLGSPSGRIGNEQFF. J is TRBJ2-1 and V is TRBV13, with 9 bases lining up with TRBD2. This CDR3 comprises 18 residues. V was clipped by 0 bases and J by 6 bases; unmatched bases: 12. Germline V gene lookup returns CDR1 PRHDT and CDR2 FYEKMQ (reference sequence).